One sample yielded the 27 T cell receptor beta chains listed below, sequenced in a study of T cell responses to AZD1222 COVID-19 vaccine. Produced via immunoSEQ multiplex PCR; TCRdb's table is partial and in-frame only. The table shows 100,000 to 150,000 clones, with over 80% occurring only once. The sequenced sample was peripheral blood, obtained on day 0 of AZD1222 vaccination. The receptors derive from an adult in good health.

This chain connects TRBV7-6 to TRBJ2-7, with a weak D call TRBD1 (6 bases). The CDR3 extends over 12 amino acids. Per the germline V gene, CDR1 is SGHVS and CDR2 is FNYEAQ. V was shortened by 8 bases and J by 7 bases, with 15 bases between the two germline ends. DNA of the CDR3: TGTGCCAGCGGCCGGACAGCGAAAGAGCAGTACTTC. It translates to CASGRTAKEQYF. The complete variable domain, with remaining parts taken from reference TRBV7-6 and TRBJ2-7, reads GAGVSQSPRYKVTKRGQDVALRCDPISGHVSLYWYRQALGQGPEFLTYFNYEAQQDKSGLPNDRFSAERPEGSISTLTIQRTEQRDSAMYRCASGRTAKEQYFGPGTRLTVT.

CDR3 loop: CASSLEGRGDIQYF. The DNA of the CDR3 is TGTGCCAGCAGCTTAGAGGGCCGAGGGGACATTCAGTACTTC. J is TRBJ2-4 and V is TRBV7-2; either TRBD1 or TRBD2 may fit D (5 bases each). Trimming took 1 base from V and 8 from J, leaving 12 bases between them. There are 14 residues in the CDR3. Germline V gives CDR1 SGHTA, CDR2 FQGNSA. The complete variable domain, with remaining parts taken from reference TRBV7-2 and TRBJ2-4, reads GAGVSQSPSNKVTEKGKDVELRCDPISGHTALYWYRQSLGQGLEFLIYFQGNSAPDKSGLPSDRFSAERTGGSVSTLTIQRTQQEDSAVYLCASSLEGRGDIQYFGAGTRLSVL.

CDR3 protein: CASSVEGIGLGEKLFF. The CDR3, as DNA: TGTGCCAGCAGCGTAGAAGGGATAGGGTTGGGAGAAAAACTGTTTTTT. The V gene is TRBV9, the J gene TRBJ1-4; no clear D gene. Germline V gene data show CDR1 as SGDLS and CDR2 as YYNGEE. There are 16 residues in the CDR3. Trimming cost V 0 bases and J 8 bases, with 17 bases left between them.

The chain joins TRBV9 to TRBJ1-1, with D tentatively TRBD1 (6 bases). Germline CDR1 SGDLS, CDR2 YYNGEE. The CDR3 is 14 amino acids. V lost 4 bases, J lost 11 bases, and 21 bases lay in between. DNA of the CDR3: TGTGCCAGCAGCCCCCGGGACCGCTGGGGGGGCGCTTTCTTT. As protein: CASSPRDRWGGAFF.

V and J are TRBV19 and TRBJ1-5, with 7 bases that match TRBD1. Germline V gene lookup returns CDR1 LNHDA and CDR2 SQIVND (reference sequence). The CDR3 consists of 16 residues. J gave up 0 bases and V 6 bases, and 8 bases lay outside the gene matches. CDR3 protein: CASRVTGDDSNQPQHF. The CDR3 DNA sequence: TGTGCCAGTAGGGTCACAGGGGACGATAGCAATCAGCCCCAGCATTTT.

This chain uses TRBV5-5 with TRBJ2-7, with D tentatively TRBD2 (6 bases). The germline V and J ends were trimmed by 0 bases and 7 bases, with 17 bases remaining between them. The CDR3 consists of 15 residues. From germline, CDR1 is SGHKS and CDR2 YYEKEE (reference sequence). CDR3 residues: CASSLGTGGVGEQYF. In DNA, the CDR3 is TGTGCCAGCAGCTTGGGGACTGGAGGGGTAGGGGAGCAGTACTTC. Based on the CDR3 plus reference TRBV5-5 and TRBJ2-7, the full variable domain is DAGVTQSPTHLIKTRGQQVTLRCSPISGHKSVSWYQQVLGQGPQFIFQYYEKEERGRGNFPDRFSARQFPNYSSELNVNALLLGDSALYLCASSLGTGGVGEQYFGPGTRLTVT.

The chain links TRBV2 to TRBJ2-2; D not resolved. CDR3 length: 15 residues. CDR1 SNHLY and CDR2 FYNNEI come from the germline V gene. V gave up 0 bases and J gave up 6 bases, with 11 bases separating them. CDR3 sequence: CASSEARPGAGELFF. The CDR3 nucleotides read TGTGCCAGCAGTGAAGCGCGCCCGGGTGCCGGGGAGCTGTTTTTT.

The gene calls are TRBV7-9 and TRBJ1-4; 8 positions match TRBD1. Germline V gives CDR1 SEHNR, CDR2 FQNEAQ (reference sequence). The J segment lost 6 bases and the V segment lost 5 bases, leaving 8 bases of the junction unmatched. The CDR3 has 15 amino acids. The CDR3, as DNA: TGTGCCAGCAGCCTGACCGGGACAGGTTATGAAAAACTGTTTTTT. Encoded protein: CASSLTGTGYEKLFF.

The V gene is TRBV28, the J gene TRBJ2-7, with TRBD2 identical over 7 bases. V lost 9 bases and J lost 5; bases outside the gene matches: 19. From germline, CDR1 is MDHEN and CDR2 SYDVKM. The CDR3 loop spans 16 amino acids. This chain's CDR3 is CASFGLGGYESHEQYF. Here the CDR3 DNA reads TGTGCCAGTTTTGGGTTGGGAGGGTATGAGTCCCACGAGCAGTACTTC.

This chain connects TRBV18 to TRBJ1-2; a possible D gene is TRBD1 (6 bases). Between the trimmed V and J ends, which lost 3 bases and 0 bases, there was a span of 8 bases. CDR1 is KGHSH and CDR2 is LQKENI in the germline V gene. This CDR3 region has 14 residues. The DNA for the CDR3 is TGTGCCAGCTCACCGGACAGCACTAACTATGGCTACACCTTC. It translates to CASSPDSTNYGYTF.

The V and J genes are TRBV6-2 or TRBV6-3 and TRBJ2-7; perhaps TRBD1 as D (5 bases). CDR3 length: 13 amino acids. V was cut by 2 bases and J by 3 bases, with 8 bases left in between. CDR1 and CDR2 (germline): MNHEY, SVGEGT. The CDR3 DNA reads as TGTGCCAGCAGTTACCTGGACATCTACGAGCAGTACTTC. Residues: CASSYLDIYEQYF.

The CDR3 spells CASSARQGYGYTF. Here the CDR3 DNA reads TGTGCCAGTAGTGCGCGACAGGGATATGGCTACACCTTC. The rearrangement joins TRBV19 to TRBJ1-2, with 7 positions matching TRBD1. CDR3 length equals 13 residues. Germline lookup yields CDR1 LNHDA and CDR2 SQIVND (reference sequence). V lost 5 bases to trimming and J lost 5 bases; unmatched junction nucleotides: 5.

This chain links TRBV7-2 with TRBJ1-2, with D tentatively TRBD1 (6 bases). Trimming took 5 bases from V and 7 from J, leaving 17 bases between them. The CDR3 length is 14 residues. Germline V CDR1 and CDR2: SGHTA, FQGNSA. The CDR3 DNA reads TGTGCCAGCAGCGTGGGACATAATTTCGGTGGCTACACCTTC. This sequence encodes CASSVGHNFGGYTF.

The V call is TRBV27, the J call TRBJ2-7; 14 bases agree with TRBD2. Per germline, CDR1 MNHEY and CDR2 SMNVEV (reference sequence). CDR3 length equals 16 residues. V shed 0 bases and J 5 bases; nucleotides not matched to a gene: 3. CDR3 in amino acids: CASSLSGTSGSDEQYF. In nucleotides, the CDR3 is TGTGCCAGCAGTTTATCAGGGACTAGCGGGAGCGACGAGCAGTACTTC.

The chain recombines TRBV4-1 with TRBJ1-5, with D tentatively TRBD1 (6 bases). Germline V lookup: CDR1 MGHRA, CDR2 YSYEKL. Trimming took off 5 bases at V and 6 bases at J, with 14 bases between the two ends. CDR3 size: 14 residues. CDR3 protein: CASSSIGGLQPQHF. The CDR3 DNA is TGCGCCAGCAGCTCTATTGGGGGGCTTCAGCCCCAGCATTTT.

The chain is built from TRBV14 and TRBJ2-3; D is ambiguous. The V and J ends lost 3 bases and 7 bases respectively, with 5 bases between them. This CDR3 is built from 11 residues. Germline loops: CDR1 SGHDN, CDR2 FVKESK. The CDR3 protein is CASSQANTQYF. The CDR3 nucleotides are TGTGCCAGCAGCCAGGCAAATACGCAGTATTTT.

J is TRBJ1-6 and V is TRBV21-1; the table calls TRBD1, which could not be checked here. TRBV21-1 has pseudogene status. The CDR3 has 19 amino acids. This CDR3 reads CASSNGAHRAVAYNSPLHF. Written as DNA, the CDR3 is TGTGCCAGCAGCAATGGGGCCCACAGGGCGGTAGCCTATAATTCACCCCTCCACTTT.

The CDR3 bases are TGTGCCAGTAGTATAGGGTGGACAGGGGGGTCCTACAATGAGCAGTTCTTC. Protein product: CASSIGWTGGSYNEQFF. This chain joins TRBV19 and TRBJ2-1, with 10 nucleotides matching TRBD1. The CDR3 is made up of 17 amino acids. CDR1 is LNHDA and CDR2 is SQIVND in the germline V gene (reference sequence). Trimming removed 1 base from V and 1 base from J; junction bases left unmatched: 4. Drawing the rest from reference TRBV19 and TRBJ2-1, the complete variable domain is DGGITQSPKYLFRKEGQNVTLSCEQNLNHDAMYWYRQDPGQGLRLIYYSQIVNDFQKGDIAEGYSVSREKKESFPLTVTSAQKNPTAFYLCASSIGWTGGSYNEQFFGPGTRLTVL.

This chain connects TRBV29-1 to TRBJ2-7; unclear D gene. Trimming shortened V by 4 bases and J by 5 bases, and 9 bases separated the two germline ends. The CDR3 has 11 residues. CDR1 and CDR2 (germline): SQVTM, ANQGSEA. The CDR3 loop is CSVAASDEQYF. The CDR3 nucleotides read TGCAGCGTTGCGGCTTCGGACGAGCAGTACTTC.

The rearrangement uses TRBV19 and TRBJ1-4; no clear D. This CDR3 contains 14 residues. CDR1 is LNHDA and CDR2 is SQIVND in the germline V gene (reference sequence). Trimming removed 7 bases at V and 0 bases at J, with 9 bases between. CDR3 bases: TGTGCCAGTACCCACCCTGCAACTAATGAAAAACTGTTTTTT. It is translated as CASTHPATNEKLFF.

This chain joins TRBV6-5 and TRBJ1-2; D unclear. Germline assignment: CDR1 MNHEY and CDR2 SVGAGI. The CDR3 is 15 amino acids. V lost 2 bases to trimming and J lost 4 bases, with 14 bases between them. CDR3: CASSYTLAQTYGYTF. As DNA, the CDR3 is TGTGCCAGCAGTTACACCCTGGCGCAGACCTATGGCTACACCTTC.

V is TRBV3-1 (or the pseudogene TRBV3-2) and J is TRBJ1-1, with D tentatively TRBD1 (6 bases). CDR1 LGHDT and CDR2 YNNKEL come from the germline V gene (reference sequence). Trimming took 1 base from V and 1 from J, leaving 16 bases between them. This CDR3 spans 17 amino acids. CDR3 sequence reads: CASSQVLGGQPNTEAFF. The CDR3 DNA sequence: TGTGCCAGCAGCCAAGTTTTAGGGGGGCAACCGAACACTGAAGCTTTCTTT.

The gene calls are TRBV9 and TRBJ2-3, with D possibly being TRBD1 (5 bases). Trimming stripped 2 bases from V and 0 bases from J, with 13 bases between. Germline CDR1 is SGDLS and CDR2 is YYNGEE. This CDR3 comprises 16 residues. The DNA of the CDR3 is TGTGCCAGCAGCGTCGACCTCAGGGATAGCACAGATACGCAGTATTTT. Amino acid sequence: CASSVDLRDSTDTQYF. Full variable domain (missing parts from reference TRBV9 and TRBJ2-3): DSGVTQTPKHLITATGQRVTLRCSPRSGDLSVYWYQQSLDQGLQFLIQYYNGEERAKGNILERFSAQQFPDLHSELNLSSLELGDSALYFCASSVDLRDSTDTQYFGPGTRLTVL.

This clone was seen more than once but under ten times. This chain links TRBV4-3 with TRBJ1-2; weak D call: TRBD1 (5 bases). Trimming took off 1 base at V and 8 bases at J, with 11 bases between the two ends. The germline gives CDR1 LGHNA, CDR2 YSLEER. This CDR3 spans 13 amino acids. CDR3 protein: CASSQVAGRGYTF. The CDR3 bases are TGCGCCAGCAGCCAAGTGGCAGGGAGAGGCTACACCTTC.

The rearrangement joins TRBV9 to TRBJ1-1, with D possibly being TRBD1 (5 bases). Germline lookup yields CDR1 SGDLS and CDR2 YYNGEE. V was clipped by 3 bases and J by 0 bases, with 9 bases between them. This CDR3 has 14 amino acids. Written as DNA, the CDR3 is TGTGCCAGCAGCGCGGGACGGATGAACACTGAAGCTTTCTTT. Protein sequence: CASSAGRMNTEAFF.

V is TRBV19 and J is TRBJ2-7; the match to TRBD1 covers 8 bases. The CDR3 is 14 residues long. Germline CDR1 and CDR2: LNHDA and SQIVND (reference sequence). V gave up 4 bases and J gave up 2 bases; unmatched junction bases: 4. The CDR3 DNA sequence: TGTGCCAGTAGTACCGGACAGGGCCCCTACGAGCAGTACTTC. Protein sequence: CASSTGQGPYEQYF.

The chain uses TRBV2 and TRBJ1-1, with 7 bases fitting TRBD1. The ends lost 11 bases at V and 4 bases at J; junction bases unmatched: 13. The CDR3 runs 14 residues. Germline assignment: CDR1 SNHLY and CDR2 FYNNEI. Written as DNA, the CDR3 is TGTGCCCCCTCCGGGACAGTCTTAGGCACTGAAGCTTTCTTT. It encodes CAPSGTVLGTEAFF.